This TCR beta chain was profiled in a study of shared clonotypes between healthy human individuals. Sequenced by immunoSEQ multiplex PCR; TCRdb stores in-frame clones only, minus some. Among roughly 400,000 clones listed, 90% to 97% were seen once. CD8 memory combined CD45RO+ cells with CCR7-negative CD45RA+ TemRA cells. V shed 3 bases and J shed 8 bases, with 8 bases lying between them. The length of the CDR3 is 12 residues. The germline gives CDR1 KGHSH, CDR2 LQKENI. Source material: memory CD8+ T cells sorted from blood. The sample's subset: CD45RO+ cells pooled with CCR7-negative TemRA cells. The origin of this receptor is a man aged 30-40 years in good health. The J gene is TRBJ2-1, the V gene TRBV18; possible D gene TRBD1, 6 bases. The DNA of the CDR3 is TGTGCCAGCTCACCGCCAGGGGATGAGCAGTTCTTC. Its translation: CASSPPGDEQFF.